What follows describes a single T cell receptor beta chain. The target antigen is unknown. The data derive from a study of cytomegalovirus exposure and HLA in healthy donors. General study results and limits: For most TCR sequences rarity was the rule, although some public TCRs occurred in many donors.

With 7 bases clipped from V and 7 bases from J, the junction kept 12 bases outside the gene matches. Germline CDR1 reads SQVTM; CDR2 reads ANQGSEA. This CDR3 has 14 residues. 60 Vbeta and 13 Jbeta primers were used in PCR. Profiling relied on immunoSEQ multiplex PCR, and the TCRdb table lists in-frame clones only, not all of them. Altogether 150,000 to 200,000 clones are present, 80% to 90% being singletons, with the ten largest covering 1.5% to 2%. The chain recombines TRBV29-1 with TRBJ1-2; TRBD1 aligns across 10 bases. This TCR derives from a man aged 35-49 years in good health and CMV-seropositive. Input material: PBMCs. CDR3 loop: CSGGATGGVPGYTF. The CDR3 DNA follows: TGCAGCGGTGGGGCGACAGGGGGCGTCCCTGGCTACACCTTC.